This T cell receptor beta chain was retrieved from a study of cytomegalovirus exposure and HLA in healthy donors. Whole-study results and caveats: Later analysis placed DRB1 highest and HLA-C lowest in TCR association rates, which differed by HLA locus.

Vbeta (60) and Jbeta (13) primers were used in the PCR. Sequencing was performed with immunoSEQ multiplex PCR; in TCRdb, only in-frame clones are kept and a portion is missing. The table lists some 81,000 clones, 60% to 75% of them singletons, with about 16% in the top ten. On this clone itself: Its target is not known.

Germline CDR1 and CDR2: PRHDT and FYEKMQ (reference sequence). CDR3 size: 15 residues. The V and J ends lost 3 bases and 3 bases respectively, with 11 bases between them. This chain links TRBV13 with TRBJ2-2, with D possibly being TRBD1 (5 bases). The sample was PBMCs. The source is a woman between 40 and 55 years old in good health and CMV-seropositive. CDR3 in amino acids: CASSLAGADTGELFF. For the CDR3, the DNA is TGTGCCAGCAGCTTGGCTGGGGCGGACACCGGGGAGCTGTTTTTT.